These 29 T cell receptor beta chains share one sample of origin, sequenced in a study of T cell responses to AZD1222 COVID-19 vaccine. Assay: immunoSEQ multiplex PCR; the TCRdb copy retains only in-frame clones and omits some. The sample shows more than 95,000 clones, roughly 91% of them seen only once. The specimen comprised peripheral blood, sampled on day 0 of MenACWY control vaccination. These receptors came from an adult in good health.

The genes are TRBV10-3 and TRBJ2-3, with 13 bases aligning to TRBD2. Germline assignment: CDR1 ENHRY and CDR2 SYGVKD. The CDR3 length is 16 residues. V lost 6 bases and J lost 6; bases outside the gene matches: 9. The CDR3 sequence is CAIRLGTSGMVDTQYF. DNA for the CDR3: TGTGCCATCAGACTAGGGACTAGCGGGATGGTGGATACGCAGTATTTT.

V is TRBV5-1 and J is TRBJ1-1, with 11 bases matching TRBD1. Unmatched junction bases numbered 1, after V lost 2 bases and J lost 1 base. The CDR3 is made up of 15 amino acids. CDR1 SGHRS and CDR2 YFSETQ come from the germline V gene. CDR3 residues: CASSFGTGGNTEAFF. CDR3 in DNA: TGCGCCAGCAGCTTTGGGACAGGGGGGAACACTGAAGCTTTCTTT.

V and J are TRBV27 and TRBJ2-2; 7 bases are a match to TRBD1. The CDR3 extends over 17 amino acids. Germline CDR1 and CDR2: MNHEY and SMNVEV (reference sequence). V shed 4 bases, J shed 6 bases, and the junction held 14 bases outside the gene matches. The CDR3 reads CASSSEQGTYYAGELFF. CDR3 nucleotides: TGTGCCAGCAGTTCAGAACAGGGGACCTATTACGCCGGGGAGCTGTTTTTT.

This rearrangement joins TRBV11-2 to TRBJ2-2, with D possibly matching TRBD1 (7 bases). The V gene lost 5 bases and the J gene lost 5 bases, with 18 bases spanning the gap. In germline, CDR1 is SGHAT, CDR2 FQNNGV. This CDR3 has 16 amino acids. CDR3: CASSEGRTGRTGELFF. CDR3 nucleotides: TGTGCCAGCAGCGAGGGGAGGACAGGCCGGACCGGGGAGCTGTTTTTT.

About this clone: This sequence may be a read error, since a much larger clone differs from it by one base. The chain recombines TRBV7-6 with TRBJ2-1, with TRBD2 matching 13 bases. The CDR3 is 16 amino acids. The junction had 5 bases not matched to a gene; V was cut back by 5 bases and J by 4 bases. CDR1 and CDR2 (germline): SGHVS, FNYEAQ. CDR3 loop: CASSPLGLAGYNEQFF. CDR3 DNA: TGTGCCAGCAGCCCGTTGGGACTAGCGGGGTACAATGAGCAGTTCTTC.

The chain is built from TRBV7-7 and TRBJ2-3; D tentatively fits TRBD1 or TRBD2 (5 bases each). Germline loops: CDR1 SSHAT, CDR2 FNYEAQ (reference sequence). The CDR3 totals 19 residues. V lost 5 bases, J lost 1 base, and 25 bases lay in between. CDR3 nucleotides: TGTGCCAGCAGCCAGAGTGTGTCGGGGCTCCGTAAGGGCACAGATACGCAGTATTTT. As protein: CASSQSVSGLRKGTDTQYF.

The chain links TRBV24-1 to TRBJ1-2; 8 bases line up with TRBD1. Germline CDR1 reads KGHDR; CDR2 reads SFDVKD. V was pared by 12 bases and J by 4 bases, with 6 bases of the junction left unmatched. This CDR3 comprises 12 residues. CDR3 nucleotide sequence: TGTGCCGTCGCAGGGGGCGCCTATGGCTACACCTTC. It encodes CAVAGGAYGYTF.

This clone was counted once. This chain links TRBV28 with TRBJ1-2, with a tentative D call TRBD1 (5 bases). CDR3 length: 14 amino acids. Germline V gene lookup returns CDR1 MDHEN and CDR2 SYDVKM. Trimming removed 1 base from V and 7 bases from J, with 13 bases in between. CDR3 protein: CASSLSGRGGGYTF. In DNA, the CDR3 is TGTGCCAGCAGTTTATCGGGGCGCGGGGGTGGCTACACCTTC.

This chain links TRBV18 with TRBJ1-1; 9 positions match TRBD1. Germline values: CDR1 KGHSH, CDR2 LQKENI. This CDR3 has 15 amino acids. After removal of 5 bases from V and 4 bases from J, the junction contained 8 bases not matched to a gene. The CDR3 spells CASSSRTGEFTEAFF. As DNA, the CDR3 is TGTGCCAGCTCATCGAGGACAGGGGAATTCACTGAAGCTTTCTTT.

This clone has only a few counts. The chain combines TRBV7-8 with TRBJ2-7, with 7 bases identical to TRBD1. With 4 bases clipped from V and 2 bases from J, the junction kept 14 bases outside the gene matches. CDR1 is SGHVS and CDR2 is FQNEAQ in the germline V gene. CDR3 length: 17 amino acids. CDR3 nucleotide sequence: TGTGCCAGCAGCTCAACTACAGGGGTTGGTTTCACCTACGAGCAGTACTTC. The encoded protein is CASSSTTGVGFTYEQYF. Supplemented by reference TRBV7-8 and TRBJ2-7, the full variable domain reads GAGVSQSPRYKVAKRGQDVALRCDPISGHVSLFWYQQALGQGPEFLTYFQNEAQLDKSGLPSDRFFAERPEGSVSTLKIQRTQQEDSAVYLCASSSTTGVGFTYEQYFGPGTRLTVT.

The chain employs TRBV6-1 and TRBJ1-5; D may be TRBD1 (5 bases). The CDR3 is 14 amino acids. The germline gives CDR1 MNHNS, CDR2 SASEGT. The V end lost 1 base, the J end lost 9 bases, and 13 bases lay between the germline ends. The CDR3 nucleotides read TGTGCCAGCAGTGAAGGGGGGGACCTTTGGCCCCAGCATTTT. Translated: CASSEGGDLWPQHF.

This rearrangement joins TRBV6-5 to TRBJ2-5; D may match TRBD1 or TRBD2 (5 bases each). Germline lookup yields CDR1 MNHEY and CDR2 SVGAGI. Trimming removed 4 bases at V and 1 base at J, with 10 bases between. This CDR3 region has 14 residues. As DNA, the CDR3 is TGTGCCAGCAGTTCCCGGGACGGCCAAGAGACCCAGTACTTC. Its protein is CASSSRDGQETQYF.

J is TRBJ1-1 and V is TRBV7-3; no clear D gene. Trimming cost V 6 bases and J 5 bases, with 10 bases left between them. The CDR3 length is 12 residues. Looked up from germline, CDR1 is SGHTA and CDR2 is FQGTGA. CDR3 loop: CASRSEGTEAFF. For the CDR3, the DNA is TGTGCCAGCAGATCGGAAGGGACTGAAGCTTTCTTT.

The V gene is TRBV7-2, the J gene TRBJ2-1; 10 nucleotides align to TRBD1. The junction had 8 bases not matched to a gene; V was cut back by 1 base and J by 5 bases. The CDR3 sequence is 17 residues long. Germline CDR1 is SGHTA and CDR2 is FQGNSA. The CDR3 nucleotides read TGTGCCAGCAGCTTAGGTCCGACAGGGGGCAGAGACAATGAGCAGTTCTTC. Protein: CASSLGPTGGRDNEQFF. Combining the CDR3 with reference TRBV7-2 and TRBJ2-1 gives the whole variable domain GAGVSQSPSNKVTEKGKDVELRCDPISGHTALYWYRQSLGQGLEFLIYFQGNSAPDKSGLPSDRFSAERTGGSVSTLTIQRTQQEDSAVYLCASSLGPTGGRDNEQFFGPGTRLTVL.

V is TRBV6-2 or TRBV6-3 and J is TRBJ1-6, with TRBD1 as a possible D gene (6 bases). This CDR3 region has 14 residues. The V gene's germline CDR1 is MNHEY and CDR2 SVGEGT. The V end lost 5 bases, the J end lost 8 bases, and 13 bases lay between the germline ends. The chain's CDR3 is CASSARGYDSPLHF. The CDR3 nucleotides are TGTGCCAGCAGTGCGAGGGGGTACGATTCACCCCTCCACTTT.

The CDR3 nucleotides read TGCGCCAGCAGCCTGACGACGAACACTGAAGCTTTCTTT. This encodes CASSLTTNTEAFF. The chain uses TRBV5-1 and TRBJ1-1; unclear D gene. The CDR3 loop spans 13 amino acids. The V end was cut by 4 bases, the J end by 1 base, with 8 bases between. Germline CDR1 is SGHRS and CDR2 is YFSETQ.

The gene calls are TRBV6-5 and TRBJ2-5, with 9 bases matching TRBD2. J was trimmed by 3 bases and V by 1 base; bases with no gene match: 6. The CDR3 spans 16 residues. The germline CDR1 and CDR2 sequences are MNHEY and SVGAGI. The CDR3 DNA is TGTGCCAGCAGTTACTTGAGCGGGGGGAAGAAAGAGACCCAGTACTTC. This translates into CASSYLSGGKKETQYF.

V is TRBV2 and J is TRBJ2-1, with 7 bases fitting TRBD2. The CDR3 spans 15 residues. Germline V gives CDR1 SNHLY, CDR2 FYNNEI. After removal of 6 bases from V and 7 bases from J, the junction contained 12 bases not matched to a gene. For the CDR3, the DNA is TGTGCCAGCAGCGGGCCGGGACTACTCAGGAATGAGCAGTTCTTC. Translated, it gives CASSGPGLLRNEQFF.

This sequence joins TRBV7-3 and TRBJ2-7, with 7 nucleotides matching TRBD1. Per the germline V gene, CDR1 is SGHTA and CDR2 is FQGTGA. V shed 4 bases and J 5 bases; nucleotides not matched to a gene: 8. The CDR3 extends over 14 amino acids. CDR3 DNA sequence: TGTGCCAGCAGCTCTACAGGGGCCGGAGACGAGCAGTACTTC. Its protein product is CASSSTGAGDEQYF.

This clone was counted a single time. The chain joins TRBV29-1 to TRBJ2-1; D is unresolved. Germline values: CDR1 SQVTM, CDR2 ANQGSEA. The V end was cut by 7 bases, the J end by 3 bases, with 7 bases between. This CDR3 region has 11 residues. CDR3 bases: TGCAGCGGTAGGGACTACAATGAGCAGTTCTTC. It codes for CSGRDYNEQFF.

The CDR3 reads CASSEDRGSNQPQHF. The DNA of the CDR3 is TGTGCCAGCAGTGAAGACAGGGGAAGCAATCAGCCCCAGCATTTT. The chain joins TRBV6-1 to TRBJ1-5, with 7 bases lining up with TRBD1. V lost 1 base to trimming and J lost 1 base; unmatched junction nucleotides: 1. The CDR3 extends over 15 amino acids. The V gene's germline CDR1 is MNHNS and CDR2 SASEGT.

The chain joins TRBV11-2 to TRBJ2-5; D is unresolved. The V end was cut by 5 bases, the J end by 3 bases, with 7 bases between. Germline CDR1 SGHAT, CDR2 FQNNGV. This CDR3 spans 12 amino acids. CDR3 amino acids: CASSLTEETQYF. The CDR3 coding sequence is TGTGCCAGCAGCCTAACCGAAGAGACCCAGTACTTC.

In DNA form, the CDR3 reads TGTGCCAGCAGTGAAAGTCAGCCTTCAGCTAACTATGGCTACACCTTC. It yields the protein CASSESQPSANYGYTF. The chain employs TRBV2 and TRBJ1-2; the D is unclear. CDR3 length: 16 amino acids. Germline CDR1 and CDR2: SNHLY and FYNNEI. V lost 2 bases and J 0 bases, leaving 13 bases between the germline ends. The variable domain in full, completed from reference TRBV2 and TRBJ1-2, reads EPEVTQTPSHQVTQMGQEVILRCVPISNHLYFYWYRQILGQKVEFLVSFYNNEISEKSEIFDDQFSVERPDGSNFTLKIRSTKLEDSAMYFCASSESQPSANYGYTFGSGTRLTVV.

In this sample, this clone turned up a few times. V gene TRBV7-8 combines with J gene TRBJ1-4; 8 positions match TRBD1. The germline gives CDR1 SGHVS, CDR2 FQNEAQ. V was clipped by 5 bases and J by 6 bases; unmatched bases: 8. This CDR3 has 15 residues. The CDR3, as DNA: TGTGCCAGCAGCCAATGGACAGGGATGGATGAAAAACTGTTTTTT. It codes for CASSQWTGMDEKLFF.

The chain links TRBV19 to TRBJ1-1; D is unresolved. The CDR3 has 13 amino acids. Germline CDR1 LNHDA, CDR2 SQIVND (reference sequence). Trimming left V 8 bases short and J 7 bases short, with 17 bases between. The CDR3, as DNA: TGTGCCAGTCTGTCTGACACCTACGATGAAGCTTTCTTT. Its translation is CASLSDTYDEAFF. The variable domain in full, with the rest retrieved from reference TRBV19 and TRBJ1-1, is DGGITQSPKYLFRKEGQNVTLSCEQNLNHDAMYWYRQDPGQGLRLIYYSQIVNDFQKGDIAEGYSVSREKKESFPLTVTSAQKNPTAFYLCASLSDTYDEAFFGQGTRLTVV.

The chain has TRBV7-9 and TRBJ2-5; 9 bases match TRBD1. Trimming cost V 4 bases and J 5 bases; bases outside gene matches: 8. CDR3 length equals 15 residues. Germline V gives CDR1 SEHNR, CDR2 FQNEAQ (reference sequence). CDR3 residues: CASSSRDRAPETQYF. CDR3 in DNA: TGTGCCAGCAGCTCCCGGGACAGGGCGCCGGAGACCCAGTACTTC.

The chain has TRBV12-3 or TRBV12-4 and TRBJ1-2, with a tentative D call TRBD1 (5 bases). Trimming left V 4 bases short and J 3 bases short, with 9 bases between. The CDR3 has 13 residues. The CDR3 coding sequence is TGTGCCAGCAGTTCCAGGGATGACTATGGCTACACCTTC. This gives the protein CASSSRDDYGYTF.

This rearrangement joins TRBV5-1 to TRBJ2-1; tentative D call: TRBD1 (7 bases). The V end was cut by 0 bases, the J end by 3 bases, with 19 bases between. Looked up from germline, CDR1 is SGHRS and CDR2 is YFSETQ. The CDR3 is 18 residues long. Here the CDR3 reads CASSLEGAVIADYNEQFF. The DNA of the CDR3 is TGCGCCAGCAGCTTGGAGGGGGCTGTGATAGCGGACTACAATGAGCAGTTCTTC.

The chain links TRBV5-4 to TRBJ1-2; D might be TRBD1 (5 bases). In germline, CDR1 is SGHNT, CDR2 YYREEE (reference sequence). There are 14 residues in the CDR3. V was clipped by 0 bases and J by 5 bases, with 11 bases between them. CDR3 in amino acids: CASSLVQGGYGYTF. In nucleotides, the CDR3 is TGTGCCAGCAGCTTGGTTCAGGGCGGGTATGGCTACACCTTC.